The clone carrying this TCR beta chain was detected ten times or more. TCRdb re-analysed the 5' RACE reads in MiXCR, keeping a single row per CDR3 protein. This table has around 110,000 distinct CDR3 sequences, 10% to 15% appearing once. This sample was taken from a study of spatial heterogeneity in lung cancer. CDR1 MDHEN and CDR2 SYDVKM come from the germline V gene. Deletions cut 4 bases from V and 4 bases from J, with 13 bases between. The CDR3 covers 14 residues. This sample's time point: blood at routine non-recurrence follow-up after resection. Tumor, nontumor lung or frozen PBMC supplied whole RNA that was sequenced unsorted.

The rearrangement joins TRBV28 to TRBJ1-1; no definite D call. Sequencing used PBMCs, obtained at follow-up. The TCR originated in a male donor with early-stage non-small cell lung cancer. CDR3 region: CASSSLLGRTEAFF. CDR3 coding DNA: TGTGCCAGCAGTTCTCTGCTTGGGCGCACTGAAGCTTTCTTT. Drawing the rest from reference TRBV28 and TRBJ1-1, the complete variable domain is DVKVTQSSRYLVKRTGEKVFLECVQDMDHENMFWYRQDPGLGLRLIYFSYDVKMKEKGDIPEGYSVSREKKERFSLILESASTNQTSMYLCASSSLLGRTEAFFGQGTRLTVV.